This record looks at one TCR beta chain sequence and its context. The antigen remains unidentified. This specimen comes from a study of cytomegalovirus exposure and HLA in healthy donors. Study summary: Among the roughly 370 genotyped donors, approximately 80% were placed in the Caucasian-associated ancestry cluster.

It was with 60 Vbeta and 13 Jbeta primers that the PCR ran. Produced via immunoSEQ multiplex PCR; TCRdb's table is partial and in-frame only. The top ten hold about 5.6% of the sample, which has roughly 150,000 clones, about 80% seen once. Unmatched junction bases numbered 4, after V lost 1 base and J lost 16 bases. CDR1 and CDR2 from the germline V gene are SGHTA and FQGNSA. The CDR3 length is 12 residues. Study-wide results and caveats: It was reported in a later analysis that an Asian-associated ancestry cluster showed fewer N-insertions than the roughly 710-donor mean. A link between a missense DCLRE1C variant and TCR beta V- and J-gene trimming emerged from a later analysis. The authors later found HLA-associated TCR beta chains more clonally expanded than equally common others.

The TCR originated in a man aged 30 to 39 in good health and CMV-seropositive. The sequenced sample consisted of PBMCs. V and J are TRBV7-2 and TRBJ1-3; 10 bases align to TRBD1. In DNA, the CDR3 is TGTGCCAGCAGCTTAGGGGGACAGGGGAGGTATTTT. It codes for CASSLGGQGRYF.